A single sample gave rise to the 9 T cell receptor beta chains below, sequenced in a study of blood T cell repertoires in COVID-19. Repertoires were generated with immunoSEQ multiplex PCR, while TCRdb's copy carries only in-frame clones and drops some. The sample consists of about 120,000 clones, 80% to 90% of them appearing once. The sequencing sample was made of peripheral blood. The receptors were gathered from a man aged 70 or older with active or convalescent COVID-19.

This chain uses TRBV19 with TRBJ1-5, with 7 positions matching TRBD1. The germline V gene encodes CDR1 LNHDA and CDR2 SQIVND (reference sequence). There are 15 residues in the CDR3. Trimming removed 5 bases from V and 4 bases from J; junction bases left unmatched: 8. CDR3 sequence reads: CASSGGTVRNQPQHF. In nucleotides, the CDR3 is TGTGCCAGTAGTGGAGGGACAGTTAGGAATCAGCCCCAGCATTTT.

The table lists this clone with a count of one. The chain links TRBV6-5 to TRBJ1-2; the match to TRBD1 covers 10 bases. CDR1 is MNHEY and CDR2 is SVGAGI in the germline V gene. The CDR3 spans 15 residues. With 11 bases clipped from V and 5 bases from J, the junction kept 14 bases outside the gene matches. CDR3 sequence: CAARDRGVSRYGYTF. The CDR3 coding sequence is TGTGCCGCCCGGGACAGGGGTGTTTCTCGATATGGCTACACCTTC.

The rearrangement joins TRBV2 to TRBJ1-2; possible D gene TRBD1, 5 bases. Germline lookup yields CDR1 SNHLY and CDR2 FYNNEI. The CDR3 runs 13 residues. V was pared by 3 bases and J by 2 bases, with 7 bases between. The CDR3 reads CASSDDRNYGYTF. Written as DNA, the CDR3 is TGTGCCAGCAGTGATGACAGAAACTATGGCTACACCTTC.

The chain links TRBV18 to TRBJ2-1, with no clear D. Trimming left V 0 bases short and J 3 bases short, with 12 bases between. The germline V gene encodes CDR1 KGHSH and CDR2 LQKENI. This CDR3 has 16 amino acids. CDR3 sequence: CASSPPLQPSYNEQFF. CDR3 sequence (DNA): TGTGCCAGCTCACCACCGTTACAGCCAAGCTACAATGAGCAGTTCTTC.

The chain joins TRBV28 to TRBJ1-5; 8 bases are a match to TRBD1. Trimming cost V 8 bases and J 7 bases; bases outside gene matches: 7. The CDR3 totals 13 residues. Germline assignment: CDR1 MDHEN and CDR2 SYDVKM. The CDR3 nucleotides are TGTGCCAGCCAGACAGGGGCGGGCCAGCCCCAGCATTTT. Protein sequence: CASQTGAGQPQHF. The full variable domain, its missing parts supplied by reference TRBV28 and TRBJ1-5, is DVKVTQSSRYLVKRTGEKVFLECVQDMDHENMFWYRQDPGLGLRLIYFSYDVKMKEKGDIPEGYSVSREKKERFSLILESASTNQTSMYLCASQTGAGQPQHFGDGTRLSIL.

J is TRBJ1-4 and V is TRBV29-1, with 8 bases identical to TRBD1. Per the germline V gene, CDR1 is SQVTM and CDR2 is ANQGSEA. The CDR3 loop spans 16 amino acids. V shed 5 bases, J shed 7 bases, and the junction held 15 bases outside the gene matches. The DNA of the CDR3 is TGCAGCGTTTGGACAGGGACTCCCGACATTGGTGAAAAACTGTTTTTT. Encoded protein: CSVWTGTPDIGEKLFF.

The sample holds one count of this clone. The V gene is TRBV4-1, the J gene TRBJ2-1; D is uncertain. Trimming left V 0 bases short and J 4 bases short, with 16 bases between. The CDR3 covers 17 residues. CDR1 and CDR2 from the germline V gene are MGHRA and YSYEKL. CDR3 amino acids: CASSQDGGFAPYNEQFF. The CDR3 DNA sequence: TGCGCCAGCAGCCAAGATGGCGGCTTCGCGCCTTACAATGAGCAGTTCTTC.

The chain carries TRBV19 and TRBJ1-1; D gene ambiguous. Looked up from germline, CDR1 is LNHDA and CDR2 is SQIVND (reference sequence). This CDR3 has 15 residues. Trimming cost V 5 bases and J 0 bases, with 13 bases left between them. The CDR3 protein is CASSFLDTLNTEAFF. CDR3 DNA sequence: TGTGCCAGTAGTTTCCTCGACACTCTGAACACTGAAGCTTTCTTT.

The V and J genes are TRBV11-2 and TRBJ2-1, with D perhaps TRBD2 (6 bases). Germline V gene lookup returns CDR1 SGHAT and CDR2 FQNNGV. V lost 1 base and J lost 8, with 9 bases in between. CDR3 length equals 13 residues. CDR3 nucleotide sequence: TGTGCCAGCAGCTTAGTGGGGACTTATGAGCAGTTCTTC. Its translation: CASSLVGTYEQFF.